Below, one TCR beta chain is given with its context. Its antigen remains undetermined. Base qualities are not provided; no much larger clone lies one nucleotide away. The data belong to a study of memory CD4+ T cells and cytomegalovirus serostatus (dated by TCRdb to between 2018 and 2021). Regarding the complete study: A total of some 35 healthy Belgian adults, of whom 9 were CMV seropositive and some 24 were CMV seronegative, were included in the cohort. The study sequenced CD4+ memory TCRbeta repertoires of a Belgian cohort with known cytomegalovirus serostatus to replicate a published TCR-based CMV serostatus classifier.

Genomic DNA was extracted from sorted cells with the Quick-DNA Microprep Kit. Amplification of TCRbeta DNA was done with the immunoSEQ hsTCRbeta kit, following the protocol from the manufacturer. An Illumina MiSeq instrument was used to sequence the TCRbeta libraries. On the authors' methods: After out-of-frame sequences were removed, millions of distinct TCRbeta sequences remained, averaging around 66,000 per individual. Each individual was scored according to the count of 164 previously reported CMV-associated TCRbeta sequences and the total productive distinct TCRbeta count. A beta-binomial model was reimplemented in Python, and scikit-learn random forests with default parameters were trained on US cohort data. On the Belgian cohort, classifier performance was reported as the median AUC, along with percentile confidence intervals, across 10,000 bootstrap iterations. This is the immuneACCESS table as TCRdb keeps it, with only in-frame sequences that have V and J called. A part of the clones is gone; compared with another copy, unresolved V genes explain less than half, and the rest is unexplained. Clonal size and the V and J genes are those of that table, whereas D and trimming came from the DNA. This sample is represented by about 48,000 clones; about three quarters of them were singletons. 0.78% of the sample comes from the top ten.

The CDR3 runs 16 amino acids, cysteine and phenylalanine included. The sequence is cut down to CDR3 DNA, 48 bases in frame from base 1. V is pruned by 1 base and J by 7 bases, leaving 10 bases of the junction without a gene match. From the germline V gene (reference sequence), CDR1 is SEHNR and CDR2 is FQNEAQ. Single viable CD3+CD4+CD8-CD45RO+ cells were sorted as memory CD4+ T cells on a FACSAria II. To determine CMV serostatus, a Roche Elecsys assay was used that detects serum IgG against CMV pp150, pp28, p38 and p52. After the samples were thawed, total CD4+ T cells were enriched through positive selection using CD4 magnetic microbeads. Samples originated from another study that specifically interrogated the CD4+ T cell memory repertoire. Peripheral blood mononuclear cells were isolated and cryopreserved according to standard operating procedures, and serum was kept at -80 degrees C. The staining relied on CD3-PerCP (BW264/56), CD4-APC (RPA-T4), CD45RO-PE (UCHT1) and CD8-Pacific Orange (3B5) antibodies, and Sytox blue was used to exclude non-viable cells.

Study-wide findings and limitations: On the Belgian cohort, the classifier built on the original framework reached a median bootstrapped AUC of around 0.96, with a 95% CI of 0.76-1.00. Unlike the original study, which covered naive and memory CD4+ and CD8+ populations, the Belgian study sequenced only CD4+CD45RO+ memory cells. Results were interpreted as suggesting that the CMV-associated TCR signature is largely present in the CD4+ memory repertoire. CMV serostatus prediction reached a median bootstrapped AUC of nearly 0.96 with the original framework and 0.91 with a US-trained random forest. Of around 160 previously reported CMV-associated TCRbeta sequences, approximately 70 appeared in the CD4+ memory repertoires, each in one to five individuals.

Sequenced input: memory CD4+ T cells from blood. Recombination connected TRBV7-9 to TRBJ2-1, with 7 bases aligning to TRBD2. This TCR was recovered from an adult in good health and CMV-seronegative. CDR3 loop: CASSLVGGRARNEQFF. The DNA reads as follows: TGTGCCAGCAGCTTAGTCGGTGGGAGGGCCCGGAATGAGCAGTTCTTC.